This T cell receptor beta chain emerged from a study of blood T cell repertoires in COVID-19. The wider study: COVID-19 samples, acute and convalescent, were from the United States, Italy and Spain. Nucleic acid was either cDNA or gDNA, and it came from T cells, B-cell-depleted T cells, or PBMCs.

Per the original data handling: Using reference gene primer amplification, nucleated cell counts were estimated. Some clones are missing from TCRdb's copy, which holds only in-frame ones; the method was immunoSEQ multiplex PCR. V and J calls and clone size follow that table, whereas D and trimming were derived from the DNA. The top ten clones hold about 1.4% of a sample with about 230,000 clones, 70% to 85% of them seen once. V lost 8 bases, J lost 5 bases, and 5 bases stayed unmatched. The CDR3 covers 14 residues. Germline CDR1 and CDR2: LNHDA and SQIVND (reference sequence). Specimen: peripheral blood. The V call is TRBV19, the J call TRBJ2-2; 10 bases are shared with TRBD1. This TCR was recovered from a woman aged 40 to 50 who had recovered from COVID-19. CDR3 bases: TGTGCCAGTTCGGGACAGGGGTCAACCGGGGAGCTGTTTTTT. This encodes CASSGQGSTGELFF.